This T cell receptor beta chain was recovered during a study of OX40 agonist ivuxolimab in advanced cancers. Germline values: CDR1 MNHEY, CDR2 SMNVEV (reference sequence). CDR3 length: 14 residues. The V and J ends lost 6 bases and 5 bases respectively, with 13 bases between them. TCRdb keeps only in-frame clones here, not all; method: immunoSEQ multiplex PCR. The sample holds fewer than 90,000 clones, approximately 89% seen once. V usage is TRBV27 and J usage is TRBJ1-4, with D maybe TRBD1 (6 bases). The starting material was CD4+ or CD8+ T cells sorted from blood, obtained in a trial of the OX40 agonist ivuxolimab. The clonotype comes from an adult with an advanced solid tumor such as melanoma, head and neck, liver or kidney cancer. CDR3 DNA: TGTGCCAGCAGGGATGGAGGGGGGAATGAAAAACTGTTTTTT. Its translation: CASRDGGGNEKLFF.